The sample holds many counts of the clone carrying this TCR beta chain. Its cognate antigen is unknown. Together with a sample-barcoded 5' primer, a J-beta primer mix was included in a second PCR lasting about 7 to 11 cycles. Carrying 12 random nucleotides, a template-switch adaptor labeled each individual cDNA molecule. TCRdb redid the calling of the 5' RACE reads with MiXCR, one entry per CDR3 protein. The sample consists of 650,000 to 1,000,000 distinct CDR3 sequences, around 34% of them appearing once. The CDR3 extends over 14 amino acids. Trimming took off 1 base at V and 6 bases at J, with 11 bases between the two ends. Germline V CDR1 and CDR2: MGHRA, YSYEKL. These data come from a study of blood T cells in healthy people across ages. Whole-study results and caveats: Long-lived donors had more naive CD4+ cells and higher diversity than aged donors.

This TCR came from a man aged 18 to 29 in good health. Sequencing was done on a sample of blood. The chain is built from TRBV4-1 and TRBJ2-3; D call uncertain. The CDR3 reads CASSQGLGSDTQYF. The CDR3 nucleotides read TGCGCCAGCAGCCAAGGATTAGGGTCGGATACGCAGTATTTT.